This is a list of T cell receptor beta chains from one sample in a study of patients and donors after allogeneic stem cell transplantation. One entry per CDR3 protein, called by TCRdb with MiXCR from the RT-PCR reads. The sample contains 90,000 to 130,000 distinct CDR3 sequences, roughly 37% of which appear only once. The sample consisted of blood, either unsorted or a sorted T cell fraction (not recorded which). The receptors shown here come from a human donor who was either an allogeneic HSCT recipient or a stem cell or donor lymphocyte infusion donor (not recorded which). It is not recorded whose cells these are; they may come from a transplant donor. Each CDR3 is given with its conserved first and last residue.

TRBJ2-1	TRBV24-1	CATSESGSNEQFF
TRBJ2-5	TRBV9	CASSVGQGNRETQYF
TRBJ1-1	TRBV30	CAWITGENTEAFF
TRBJ1-3	TRBV12-3/TRBV12-4	CASSLDIGISGNTIYF
TRBJ2-1	TRBV15	CATSSSRTAEERYNEQFF
TRBJ2-7	TRBV6-6	CASSYGAPHGGYEQYF
TRBJ2-3	TRBV12-3/TRBV12-4	CASSFGGNTQYF
TRBJ1-6	TRBV5-1	CASSLYPSGSGSYNSPLHF
TRBJ2-1	TRBV3-1	CASSRLAGSSYNEQFF
TRBJ1-1	TRBV2	CASSGGQGNTEAFF
TRBJ2-2	TRBV7-9	CASSLRSSVNTGELFF
TRBJ2-2	TRBV4-3	CASSQESHRDHTGELFF
TRBJ1-5	TRBV27	CASSRTQGSNQPQHF
TRBJ2-5	TRBV15	CATSISWRLGETQYF
TRBJ2-4	TRBV2	CASSEGTLAKNIQYF
TRBJ2-1	TRBV20-1	CSIYSDIYNEQFF
TRBJ2-1	TRBV5-1	CASSLGTGTGDNEQFF
TRBJ2-7	TRBV20-1	CSASQGADEQYF
TRBJ2-2	TRBV5-1	CASHGPGQIITGELFF
TRBJ2-1	TRBV29-1	CSGRRLVNAYNEQFF
TRBJ1-1	TRBV29-1	CSVGLNTEAFF
TRBJ2-5	TRBV25-1	CASSETGAGETQYF
TRBJ2-1	TRBV27	CASSLGLARSYNEQFF
TRBJ2-5	TRBV7-6	CASSLAGTLPGETQYF
TRBJ2-1	TRBV6-1	CASRGQGTLGPYNEQFF
TRBJ2-3	TRBV29-1	CSVGSQGAVPFTQYF
TRBJ2-5	TRBV18	CASSPISTTSGRTLHF
TRBJ2-7	TRBV12-3/TRBV12-4	CASSSLLSHEQYF
TRBJ2-5	TRBV21-1	CASSSRHDQETQYF
TRBJ1-2	TRBV15	CATSRDVDYGYTF
TRBJ1-5	TRBV5-1	CASSLGPGEPQPQHF
TRBJ2-1	TRBV12-3/TRBV12-4	CASSRLSAQFF
TRBJ2-3	TRBV7-2	CASSYRNLPTDTQYF
TRBJ1-1	TRBV20-1	CSAGGDTEAFF